The present T cell receptor beta chain was sequenced within a study of blood T cell repertoires in COVID-19. The wider study: The United States, Italy and Spain were the sources of the acute and convalescent COVID-19 samples. Sources were T cells, B-cell-depleted T cells, or PBMCs; the material itself was cDNA or gDNA.

This clone was observed a single time. The CDR3 runs to 15 residues. V lost 4 bases to trimming and J lost 6 bases; unmatched junction nucleotides: 9. Germline V CDR1 and CDR2: SEHNR, FQNEAQ (reference sequence). Methods used by the authors: Cell counts per sample came from amplifying reference gene primers. Measured with immunoSEQ multiplex PCR; TCRdb has only the in-frame clones, and not every one. V, J and clone size reflect that table, while D and trimming were determined from the DNA. Here the sample spans roughly 30,000 clones, roughly nine tenths being singletons. Sample: peripheral blood. J is TRBJ1-2 and V is TRBV7-9, with TRBD1 matching over 9 bases. This sequence was found in a human donor with acute or convalescent COVID-19. The donor label of this sample is uncertain. The CDR3 region is CASSSRTGVGDGYTF. Written as DNA, the CDR3 is TGTGCCAGCAGCTCAAGGACAGGGGTGGGAGATGGCTACACCTTC.